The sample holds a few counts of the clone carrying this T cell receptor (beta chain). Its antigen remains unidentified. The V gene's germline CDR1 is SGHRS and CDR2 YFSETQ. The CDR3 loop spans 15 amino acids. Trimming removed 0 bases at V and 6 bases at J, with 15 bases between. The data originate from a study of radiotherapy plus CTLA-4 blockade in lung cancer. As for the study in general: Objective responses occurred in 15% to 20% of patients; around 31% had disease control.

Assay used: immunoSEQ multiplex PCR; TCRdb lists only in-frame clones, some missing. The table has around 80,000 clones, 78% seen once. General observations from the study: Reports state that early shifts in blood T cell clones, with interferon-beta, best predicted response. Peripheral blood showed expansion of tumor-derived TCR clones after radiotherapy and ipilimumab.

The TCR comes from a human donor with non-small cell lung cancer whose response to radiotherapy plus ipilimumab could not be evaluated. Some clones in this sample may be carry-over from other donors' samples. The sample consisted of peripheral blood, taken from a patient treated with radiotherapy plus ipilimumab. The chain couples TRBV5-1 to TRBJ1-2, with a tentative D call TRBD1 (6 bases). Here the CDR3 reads CASSLELGAKNGYTF. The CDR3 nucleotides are TGCGCCAGCAGCTTGGAACTGGGGGCGAAAAATGGCTACACCTTC.